This T cell receptor beta chain was found in a study of cytomegalovirus exposure and HLA in healthy donors. Study overall: HLA-typed donors contributed approximately 92 million unique TCRs, which were held in an early data release. Findings and limits, study-wide: In an earlier analysis, most TCR beta V segments were productive about 87% or about 30% of the time.

Healthy donors of bone marrow made up the group. Amplification used 60 Vbeta primers and 13 Jbeta primers. Measured with immunoSEQ multiplex PCR; TCRdb has only the in-frame clones, and not every one. The sample comprises 150,000 or so clones, almost 85% of which are singletons, and about 1.5% rests with the top ten. A remark on this clone: Its antigen is not identified.

The V and J ends lost 6 bases and 9 bases, in that order; junction bases with no gene match: 9. The CDR3 loop spans 15 amino acids. Germline V gene data show CDR1 as SGHAT and CDR2 as FQNNGV. This chain links TRBV11-2 with TRBJ1-6; 9 bases agree with TRBD1. What was sequenced was PBMCs. This TCR derives from a man aged 25 to 45 in good health and CMV-seropositive. The CDR3 sequence is CASRVGDRVGSPLHF. DNA for the CDR3: TGTGCCAGCAGGGTAGGGGACAGGGTCGGTTCACCCCTCCACTTT.